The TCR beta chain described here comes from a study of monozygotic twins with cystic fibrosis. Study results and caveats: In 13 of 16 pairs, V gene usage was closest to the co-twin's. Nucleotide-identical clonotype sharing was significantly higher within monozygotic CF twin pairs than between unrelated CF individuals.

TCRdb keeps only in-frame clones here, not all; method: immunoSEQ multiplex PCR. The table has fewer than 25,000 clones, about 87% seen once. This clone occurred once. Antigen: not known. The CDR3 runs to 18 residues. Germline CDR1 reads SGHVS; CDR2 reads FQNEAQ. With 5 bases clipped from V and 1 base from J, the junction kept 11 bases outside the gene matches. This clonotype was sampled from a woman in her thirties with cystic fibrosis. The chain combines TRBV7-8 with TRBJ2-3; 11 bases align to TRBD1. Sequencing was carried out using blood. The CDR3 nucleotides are TGTGCCAGCAGCCCTAGCCCCGGGACAGGGGGTGGCACAGATACGCAGTATTTT. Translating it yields CASSPSPGTGGGTDTQYF.